The 16 T cell receptor beta chains below were found in one sample sequenced in a study of technical replicates of blood from a handful of donors. Produced via immunoSEQ multiplex PCR; TCRdb's table is partial and in-frame only. This table has about 86,000 clones, roughly 95% appearing once. Sequencing input: T cells isolated from PBMCs. Receptors originate from a human donor in good health.

The V call is TRBV29-1, the J call TRBJ2-3, with D unresolved. Trimming shortened V by 1 base and J by 1 base, and 6 bases separated the two germline ends. Germline assignment: CDR1 SQVTM and CDR2 ANQGSEA. The CDR3 contains 13 residues. The CDR3 nucleotides are TGCAGCGTTGAAGTAGCAGGCACAGATACGCAGTATTTT. It yields the protein CSVEVAGTDTQYF.

This chain uses TRBV7-9 with TRBJ2-1, with 9 bases that match TRBD2. The V and J ends lost 6 bases and 5 bases, in that order; junction bases with no gene match: 5. CDR3 length: 14 amino acids. CDR1 and CDR2 (germline): SEHNR, FQNEAQ (reference sequence). This chain's CDR3 is CASRKAGGDNEQFF. CDR3 bases: TGTGCCAGCAGGAAAGCGGGAGGAGACAATGAGCAGTTCTTC. Full variable domain (missing parts from reference TRBV7-9 and TRBJ2-1): DTGVSQNPRHKITKRGQNVTFRCDPISEHNRLYWYRQTLGQGPEFLTYFQNEAQLEKSRLLSDRFSAERPKGSFSTLEIQRTEQGDSAMYLCASRKAGGDNEQFFGPGTRLTVL.

The chain recombines TRBV18 with TRBJ1-2, with D perhaps matching TRBD1 (5 bases). V dropped 3 bases and J dropped 0 bases, with 11 bases sitting between them. Looked up from germline, CDR1 is KGHSH and CDR2 is LQKENI. The length of the CDR3 is 15 residues. CDR3 region: CASSPSGNTNYGYTF. CDR3 sequence (DNA): TGTGCCAGCTCACCCTCAGGGAATACTAACTATGGCTACACCTTC.

The chain couples TRBV6-1 to TRBJ2-3, with TRBD1 as a possible D gene (6 bases). Germline CDR1 and CDR2: MNHNS and SASEGT. This CDR3 has 15 amino acids. With 3 bases removed from V and 2 bases from J, the gap between germline ends came to 12 bases. DNA for the CDR3: TGTGCCAGCAGTGACCCGGGACAAGCCACAGATACGCAGTATTTT. As protein: CASSDPGQATDTQYF.

The gene calls are TRBV6-5 and TRBJ2-1, with 8 bases lining up with TRBD1. Trimming at V came to 0 bases and at J to 7 bases, leaving 2 bases not matched to a gene. Germline loops: CDR1 MNHEY, CDR2 SVGAGI. This CDR3 has 14 residues. The CDR3 nucleotides read TGTGCCAGCAGTTACTCACAGGGGGTAAATGAGCAGTTCTTC. It translates to CASSYSQGVNEQFF.

The genes are TRBV30 and TRBJ2-1; 9 nucleotides match TRBD2. The V gene end was trimmed by 8 bases and the J gene end by 11 bases; junction bases not matched to a gene: 10. CDR1 GTSNPN and CDR2 SVGIG come from the germline V gene (reference sequence). The CDR3 sequence is 12 residues long. The DNA of the CDR3 is TGTGCCGCAGGGGCGGGAGGGTATCAGCAGTTCTTC. Encoded protein: CAAGAGGYQQFF.

J is TRBJ1-2 and V is TRBV6-1; D gene uncertain. The germline V gene encodes CDR1 MNHNS and CDR2 SASEGT. The CDR3 contains 14 residues. V shed 10 bases and J shed 3 bases, with 18 bases lying between them. The CDR3 DNA is TGTGCCACCCGGCAGGAGGGTACGGACTATGGCTACACCTTC. Translation: CATRQEGTDYGYTF.

The chain recombines TRBV7-9 with TRBJ2-1; TRBD2 matches 7 bases. Losses at the gene ends were 0 bases for V and 7 bases for J; bases not matched to a gene: 12. The CDR3 consists of 17 residues. Germline V gives CDR1 SEHNR, CDR2 FQNEAQ (reference sequence). The CDR3 is CASSLALWREIGNEQFF. CDR3 DNA sequence: TGTGCCAGCAGCTTAGCCCTCTGGCGGGAGATAGGGAATGAGCAGTTCTTC.

The genes are TRBV6-4 and TRBJ1-1, with 7 positions matching TRBD1. Losses at the gene ends were 6 bases for V and 4 bases for J; bases not matched to a gene: 8. CDR1 and CDR2 (germline): MRHNA, SNTAGT. This CDR3 comprises 14 residues. The CDR3 DNA sequence: TGTGCCAGCAGAAAAGACAGGGCGGGCACTGAAGCTTTCTTT. Amino acid sequence: CASRKDRAGTEAFF.

The chain is built from TRBV4-3 and TRBJ1-1, with unresolved D. V lost 4 bases to trimming and J lost 5 bases, with 20 bases between them. There are 16 residues in the CDR3. Germline V CDR1 and CDR2: LGHNA, YSLEER. DNA of the CDR3: TGCGCCAGCAGCCCCCCAGGATCCTCAATCCGAACTGAAGCTTTCTTT. Translating it yields CASSPPGSSIRTEAFF.

The rearrangement uses TRBV7-9 and TRBJ2-5; 8 bases align to TRBD1. The CDR3 sequence is 12 residues long. The germline V gene encodes CDR1 SEHNR and CDR2 FQNEAQ (reference sequence). The trim removed 7 bases at V and 5 bases at J, leaving 3 bases unmatched. The CDR3 spells CASTGGAETQYF. CDR3 nucleotides: TGTGCCAGCACAGGGGGCGCGGAGACCCAGTACTTC.

The chain employs TRBV11-3 and TRBJ2-5, with D perhaps TRBD2 (7 bases). Trimming stripped 0 bases from V and 5 bases from J, with 13 bases between. The germline V gene encodes CDR1 SGHNT and CDR2 YENEEA. This CDR3 region has 15 residues. The CDR3 loop is CASSLDPGGEETQYF. Written as DNA, the CDR3 is TGTGCCAGCAGCTTAGATCCGGGGGGCGAGGAGACCCAGTACTTC.

This clone was seen a handful of times. This chain links TRBV4-3 with TRBJ1-5; D is possibly TRBD1 (5 bases). Trimming shortened V by 0 bases and J by 2 bases, and 11 bases separated the two germline ends. The length of the CDR3 is 16 residues. The germline gives CDR1 LGHNA, CDR2 YSLEER. CDR3 amino acids: CASSQEAGLGNQPQHF. The CDR3 bases are TGCGCCAGCAGCCAAGAGGCGGGACTCGGCAATCAGCCCCAGCATTTT.

The chain carries TRBV6-5 and TRBJ2-2, with TRBD1 identical over 9 bases. Per germline, CDR1 MNHEY and CDR2 SVGAGI. The CDR3 contains 15 residues. The ends lost 5 bases at V and 2 bases at J; junction bases unmatched: 3. The CDR3 reads CASSPGQGNTGELFF. The CDR3 DNA reads as TGTGCCAGCAGTCCGGGACAGGGAAACACCGGGGAGCTGTTTTTT.

The chain uses TRBV6-1 and TRBJ1-1; perhaps TRBD1 as D (5 bases). The germline CDR1 and CDR2 sequences are MNHNS and SASEGT. Trimming cost V 0 bases and J 5 bases, with 13 bases left between them. This CDR3 comprises 15 residues. The CDR3: CASSEAGPGRTEAFF. CDR3 coding DNA: TGTGCCAGCAGTGAAGCAGGACCAGGGAGGACTGAAGCTTTCTTT.

The chain combines TRBV6-1 with TRBJ1-4; 9 nucleotides align to TRBD1. CDR1 MNHNS and CDR2 SASEGT come from the germline V gene. The V and J ends lost 9 bases and 4 bases, in that order; junction bases with no gene match: 9. The CDR3 has 15 residues. Written as DNA, the CDR3 is TGTGCCAGTCCCGGGACAGGGTTTAGTAATGAAAAACTGTTTTTT. Amino acids: CASPGTGFSNEKLFF.